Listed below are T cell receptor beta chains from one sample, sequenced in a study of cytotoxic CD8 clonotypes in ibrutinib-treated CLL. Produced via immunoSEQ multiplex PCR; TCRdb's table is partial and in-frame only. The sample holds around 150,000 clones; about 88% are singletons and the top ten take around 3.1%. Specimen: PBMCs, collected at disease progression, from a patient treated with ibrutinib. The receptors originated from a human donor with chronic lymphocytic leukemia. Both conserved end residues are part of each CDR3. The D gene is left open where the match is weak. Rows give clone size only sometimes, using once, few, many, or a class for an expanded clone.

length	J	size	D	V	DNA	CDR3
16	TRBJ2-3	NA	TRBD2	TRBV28	TGTGCCAGCATCCCGACTAGCGGGGGAGGTGGAGATACGCAGTATTTT	CASIPTSGGGGDTQYF
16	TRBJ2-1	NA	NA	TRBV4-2	TGTGCCAGCAGCCAAGAAGGGCCCTCCTCCTACAATGAGCAGTTCTTC	CASSQEGPSSYNEQFF
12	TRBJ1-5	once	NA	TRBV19	TGTGCCAGTACTGTCTCCCATCAGCCCCAGCATTTT	CASTVSHQPQHF
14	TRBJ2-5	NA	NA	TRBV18	TGTGCCAGCTCACCAGCTCTGGGGCAAGAGACCCAGTACTTC	CASSPALGQETQYF
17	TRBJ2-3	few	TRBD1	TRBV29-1	TGCAGCGTTGAAATAGACAGGGGAGCTAGAGGCACAGATACGCAGTATTTT	CSVEIDRGARGTDTQYF
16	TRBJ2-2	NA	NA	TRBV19	TGTGCCAGTAGCACTAGGGGACTCACGAACACCGGGGAGCTGTTTTTT	CASSTRGLTNTGELFF
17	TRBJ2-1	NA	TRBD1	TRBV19	TGTGCCAGTAGTATAGATCGTCTGGGACAGGGATTCCATGAGCAGTTCTTC	CASSIDRLGQGFHEQFF
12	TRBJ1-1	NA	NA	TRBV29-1	TGCAGCACTGGACAGCCTAACACTGAAGCTTTCTTT	CSTGQPNTEAFF
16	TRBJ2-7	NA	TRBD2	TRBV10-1	TGCGCCAGCAGTGAGTCGTCTAGCGGGAGTTATTACGAGCAGTACTTC	CASSESSSGSYYEQYF
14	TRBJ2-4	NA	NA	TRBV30	TGTGCCTGGAGTGCCCAGGGGCGCAAAAACATTCAGTACTTC	CAWSAQGRKNIQYF
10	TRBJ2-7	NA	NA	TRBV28	TGTGCCAGCAGAAGATACGAGCAGTACTTC	CASRRYEQYF
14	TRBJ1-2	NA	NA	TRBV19	TGTGCCAGTAGTCGCCCTGGGGGAAACTATGGCTACACCTTC	CASSRPGGNYGYTF
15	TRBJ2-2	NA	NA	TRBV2	TGTGCCAGCGGTCCACCTAGCGCAGAACTCGGGGAGCTGTTTTTT	CASGPPSAELGELFF
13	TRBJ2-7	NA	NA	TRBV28	TGTGCCAGCAGTACACTTACAGTCTACGAGCAGTACTTC	CASSTLTVYEQYF
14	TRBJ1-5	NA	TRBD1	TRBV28	TGTGCCAGCAGTGTGGACAGGACCAATCAGCCCCAGCATTTT	CASSVDRTNQPQHF
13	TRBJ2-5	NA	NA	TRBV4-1	TGCGCCAGCAGCCAAAACCCTGTCGAGACCCAGTACTTC	CASSQNPVETQYF
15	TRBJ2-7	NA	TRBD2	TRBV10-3	TGTGCCATCAGTGACCTCGTAGCGGGAGAACGCGAGCAGTACTTC	CAISDLVAGEREQYF
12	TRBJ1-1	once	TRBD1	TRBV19	TGTGCCACCAGACAGGGAGGGACTGAAGCTTTCTTT	CATRQGGTEAFF
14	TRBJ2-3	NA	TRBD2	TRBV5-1	TGCGCCAGCAAACTAGCGGGGCAGACAGATACGCAGTATTTT	CASKLAGQTDTQYF
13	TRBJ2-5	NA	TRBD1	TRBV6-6	TGTGCCAGCAGGGACAGGGATAAAGAGACCCAGTACTTC	CASRDRDKETQYF
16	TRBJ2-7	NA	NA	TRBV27	TGTGCCAGCACCCCCGGGAGCGGACAGGCCTTGGGAGAGCAGTACTTC	CASTPGSGQALGEQYF
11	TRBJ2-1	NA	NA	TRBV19	TGTGCCAGTAGTATCAGGGCGAAGCAGTTCTTC	CASSIRAKQFF
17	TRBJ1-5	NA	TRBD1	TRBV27	TGTGCCAGCAGTTTTCACGGCGCAGGGGGGAACAATCAGCCCCAGCATTTT	CASSFHGAGGNNQPQHF
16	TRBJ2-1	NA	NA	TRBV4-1	TGCGCCAGCAGCCAAGCCGGGACCAAAGCCTACAATGAGCAGTTCTTC	CASSQAGTKAYNEQFF
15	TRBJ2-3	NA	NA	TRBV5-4	TGTGCCAGCAGCTTGGGTGGGAGAGGTATCGATACGCAGTATTTT	CASSLGGRGIDTQYF
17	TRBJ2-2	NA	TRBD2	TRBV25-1	TGTGCCAGCAGTGTGACTAGCGGGAGGGCCAGTCCCGGGGAGCTGTTTTTT	CASSVTSGRASPGELFF
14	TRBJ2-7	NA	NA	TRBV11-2	TGTGCCAGCAGCTTGCGGACAGACTCCTACGAGCAGTACTTC	CASSLRTDSYEQYF
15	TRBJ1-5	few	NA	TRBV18	TGTGCCAGCTCACCTCTGGGCGGACTCCATCAGCCCCAGCATTTT	CASSPLGGLHQPQHF